Sequencing of this T cell receptor (beta chain) was carried out in a study of cytotoxic CD8 clonotypes in ibrutinib-treated CLL. Study summary: The patient breakdown showed some eleven relapsed/refractory and about 16 treatment-naive cases, with approximately 18 IGHV unmutated. Study-level findings and limits: Shared public clonotypes were rare, and on treatment they either got smaller or stayed the same. Ibrutinib response saw clonality rise, and progression saw it return toward baseline.

Germline assignment: CDR1 SGHVS and CDR2 FNYEAQ. The CDR3 is 15 residues long. The ends were cut back, 1 base at V and 3 bases at J, with 12 bases in the middle. Cryopreserved PBMCs yielded approximately 2.2 micrograms of genomic DNA for TCR beta libraries. As regards this clone: Its antigen is undetermined.

The method was immunoSEQ multiplex PCR; TCRdb's version includes in-frame clones alone and lacks a portion of them. The sample carries about 200,000 clones, around three quarters recorded once. The specimen was PBMCs, collected after 24 months of ibrutinib treatment. This TCR was sampled from a human donor with chronic lymphocytic leukemia. The rearrangement uses TRBV7-6 and TRBJ2-5; perhaps D is TRBD1 or TRBD2 (5 bases each). CDR3 sequence: CASSLDPGREETQYF. In DNA, the CDR3 is TGTGCCAGCAGCTTAGACCCAGGGCGGGAAGAGACCCAGTACTTC.